This T cell receptor (beta chain) came from a study of early T cells in non-severe SARS-CoV-2 infection. Concerning this clonotype itself: The antigen remains undetermined.

Study-wide findings and caveats: Clonotype matching in VDJdb favored anti-spike CD8 responses and did not capture private and CD4 specificities.

TCRdb re-derived calls from the 5' RACE reads in MiXCR, one entry per CDR3 protein. The data show more than 55,000 distinct CDR3 sequences, with approximately 13% seen just once and roughly 4.5% held by the top ten. CDR3 length: 15 amino acids. Trimming took 4 bases from V and 2 from J, leaving 15 bases between them. The germline V gene has CDR1 SGHTA and CDR2 FQGNSA. Sequenced material: whole blood. This clonotype was obtained from an adult who was a healthcare worker with PCR-confirmed SARS-CoV-2 infection or an uninfected control (not recorded which). The chain joins TRBV7-2 to TRBJ2-7; a weak D match, TRBD1 (6 bases). The CDR3 DNA reads as TGTGCCAGCAGCTGGTATAGGGGGAATACCTACGAGCAGTACTTC. Residues: CASSWYRGNTYEQYF.